This paragraph reports one TCR beta chain. Its target is not known. This sample was included in a study of T cells in Graves' hyperthyroidism and ophthalmopathy. General study results and limits: Most clonotypes expanded in thyroid above 0.001 were likewise present in blood.

Not enrolled were patients with uncontrolled infection, other autoimmune disease, pregnancy or lactation. Clinical symptoms, serum thyroxine, TRAb, thyroid ultrasound and orbital computed tomography established diagnosis. The source of the PBMCs was around 9 ml of fresh peripheral blood. The CDR3 extends over 14 amino acids. Trimming removed 5 bases at V and 3 bases at J, with 13 bases between. Germline CDR1 SGHAT, CDR2 FQDESV (reference sequence). Amplified TCR beta CDR3 regions derived from RNA transcripts. Primed by the HTBI set, a first-round RT-PCR was run on the TCR CDR3. TCRdb itself ran the multiplex PCR reads through MiXCR, one entry per CDR3 protein. Of 700,000 to 950,000 distinct CDR3 sequences detected, 35% appear once; the ten largest clones hold roughly 30%.

The chain employs TRBV11-1 and TRBJ1-1; D might be TRBD1 (5 bases). The sequenced sample consisted of blood. The receptor comes from a woman between 40 and 50 years old with Graves' hyperthyroidism. The CDR3 bases are TGTGCCAGCAGCACGAGGGGCCGGTACACTGAAGCTTTCTTT. Amino acid sequence: CASSTRGRYTEAFF.